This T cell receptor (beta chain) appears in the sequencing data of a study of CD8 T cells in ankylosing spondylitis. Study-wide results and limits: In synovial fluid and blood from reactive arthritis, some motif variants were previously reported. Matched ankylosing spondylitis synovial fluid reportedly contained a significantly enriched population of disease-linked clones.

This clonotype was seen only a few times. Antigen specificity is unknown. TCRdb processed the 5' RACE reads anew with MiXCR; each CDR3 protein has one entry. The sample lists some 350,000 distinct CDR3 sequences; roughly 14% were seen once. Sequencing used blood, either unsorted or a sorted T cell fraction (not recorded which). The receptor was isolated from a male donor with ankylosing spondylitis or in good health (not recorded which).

The CDR3 region is CASSTGIIAFF. Here the CDR3 DNA reads TGTGCCAGCAGCACCGGGATTATAGCTTTCTTT. This chain links TRBV11-2 with TRBJ1-1; D unclear. The germline gives CDR1 SGHAT, CDR2 FQNNGV. V lost 5 bases and J 10 bases, leaving 11 bases between the germline ends. The length of the CDR3 is 11 residues. The full variable domain, completed using reference TRBV11-2 and TRBJ1-1, is EAGVAQSPRYKIIEKRQSVAFWCNPISGHATLYWYQQILGQGPKLLIQFQNNGVVDDSQLPKDRFSAERLKGVDSTLKIQPAKLEDSAVYLCASSTGIIAFFGQGTRLTVV.